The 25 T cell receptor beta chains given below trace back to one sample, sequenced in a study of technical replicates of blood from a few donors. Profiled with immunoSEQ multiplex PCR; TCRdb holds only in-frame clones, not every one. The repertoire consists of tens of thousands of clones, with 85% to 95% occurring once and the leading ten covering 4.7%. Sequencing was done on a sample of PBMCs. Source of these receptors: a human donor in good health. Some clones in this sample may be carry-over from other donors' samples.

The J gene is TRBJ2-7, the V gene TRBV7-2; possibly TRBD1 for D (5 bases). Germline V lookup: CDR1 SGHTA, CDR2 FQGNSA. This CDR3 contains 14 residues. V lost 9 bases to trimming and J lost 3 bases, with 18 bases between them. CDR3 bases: TGTGCCAGTACCAACGTGGGCACAGGCTACGAGCAGTACTTC. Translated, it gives CASTNVGTGYEQYF.

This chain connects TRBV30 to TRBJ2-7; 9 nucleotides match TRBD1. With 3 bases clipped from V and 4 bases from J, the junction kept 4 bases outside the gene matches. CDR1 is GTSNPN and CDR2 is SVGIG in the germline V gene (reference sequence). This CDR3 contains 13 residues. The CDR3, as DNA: TGTGCCTGGAGCGCGGGACAGGGTTACGAGCAGTACTTC. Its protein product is CAWSAGQGYEQYF.

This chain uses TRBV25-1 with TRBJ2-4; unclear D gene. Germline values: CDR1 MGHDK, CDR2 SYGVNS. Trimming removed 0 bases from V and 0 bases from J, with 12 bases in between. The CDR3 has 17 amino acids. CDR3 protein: CASSEYGGTPAKNIQYF. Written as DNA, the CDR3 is TGTGCCAGCAGTGAATATGGTGGCACCCCAGCCAAAAACATTCAGTACTTC. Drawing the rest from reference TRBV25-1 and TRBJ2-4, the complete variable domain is EADIYQTPRYLVIGTGKKITLECSQTMGHDKMYWYQQDPGMELHLIHYSYGVNSTEKGDLSSESTVSRIRTEHFPLTLESARPSHTSQYLCASSEYGGTPAKNIQYFGAGTRLSVL.

The chain's CDR3 is CASSPKGQGAWTGELFF. CDR3 nucleotides: TGTGCCAGTAGTCCCAAAGGACAGGGGGCATGGACCGGGGAGCTGTTTTTT. The chain couples TRBV19 to TRBJ2-2, with TRBD1 matching over 11 bases. The CDR3 contains 17 residues. The junction had 10 bases not matched to a gene; V was cut back by 5 bases and J by 5 bases. CDR1 is LNHDA, CDR2 SQIVND, per germline (reference sequence).

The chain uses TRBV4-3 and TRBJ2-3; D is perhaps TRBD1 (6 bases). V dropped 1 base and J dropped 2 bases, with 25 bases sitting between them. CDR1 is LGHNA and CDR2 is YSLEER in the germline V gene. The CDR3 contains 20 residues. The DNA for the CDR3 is TGCGCCAGCAGCCAAGGCTCAGGGGCGGCGAGCGGAGGTATCACAGATACGCAGTATTTT. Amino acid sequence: CASSQGSGAASGGITDTQYF.

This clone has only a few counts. The CDR3 is CASRDRGNTEAFF. The CDR3 DNA sequence: TGTGCCAGCAGGGACAGGGGGAACACTGAAGCTTTCTTT. The gene calls are TRBV2 and TRBJ1-1, with 9 nucleotides matching TRBD1. The CDR3 has 13 residues. V trimming: 6 bases; J trimming: 1 base; junction bases outside the gene matches: 0. Germline V gene data show CDR1 as SNHLY and CDR2 as FYNNEI.

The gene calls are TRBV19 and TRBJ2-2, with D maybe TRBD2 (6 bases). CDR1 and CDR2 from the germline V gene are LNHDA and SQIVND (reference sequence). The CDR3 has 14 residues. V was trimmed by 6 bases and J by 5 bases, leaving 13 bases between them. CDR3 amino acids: CASRLALSTGELFF. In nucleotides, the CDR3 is TGTGCCAGTAGACTAGCCCTAAGTACCGGGGAGCTGTTTTTT.

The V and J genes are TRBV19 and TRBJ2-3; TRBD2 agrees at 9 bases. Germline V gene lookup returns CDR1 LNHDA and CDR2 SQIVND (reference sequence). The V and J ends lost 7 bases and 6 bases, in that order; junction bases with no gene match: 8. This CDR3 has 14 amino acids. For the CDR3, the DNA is TGTGCCAGTATATCAAGCGGGGGGATGGATACGCAGTATTTT. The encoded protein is CASISSGGMDTQYF. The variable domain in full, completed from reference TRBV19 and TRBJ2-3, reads DGGITQSPKYLFRKEGQNVTLSCEQNLNHDAMYWYRQDPGQGLRLIYYSQIVNDFQKGDIAEGYSVSREKKESFPLTVTSAQKNPTAFYLCASISSGGMDTQYFGPGTRLTVL.

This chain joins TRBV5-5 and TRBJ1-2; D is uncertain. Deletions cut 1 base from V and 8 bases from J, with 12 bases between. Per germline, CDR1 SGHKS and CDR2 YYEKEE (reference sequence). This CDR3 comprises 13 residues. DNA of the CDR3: TGTGCCAGCAGCTTGTTCCCGAGGCGCGGCTACACCTTC. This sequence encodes CASSLFPRRGYTF.

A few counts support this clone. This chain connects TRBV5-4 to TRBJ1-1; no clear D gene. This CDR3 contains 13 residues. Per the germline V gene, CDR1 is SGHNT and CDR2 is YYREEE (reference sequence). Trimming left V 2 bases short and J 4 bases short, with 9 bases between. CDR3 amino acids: CASSLWGGTEAFF. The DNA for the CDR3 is TGTGCCAGCAGCTTATGGGGAGGCACTGAAGCTTTCTTT. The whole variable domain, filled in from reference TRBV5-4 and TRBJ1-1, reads ETGVTQSPTHLIKTRGQQVTLRCSSQSGHNTVSWYQQALGQGPQFIFQYYREEENGRGNFPPRFSGLQFPNYSSELNVNALELDDSALYLCASSLWGGTEAFFGQGTRLTVV.

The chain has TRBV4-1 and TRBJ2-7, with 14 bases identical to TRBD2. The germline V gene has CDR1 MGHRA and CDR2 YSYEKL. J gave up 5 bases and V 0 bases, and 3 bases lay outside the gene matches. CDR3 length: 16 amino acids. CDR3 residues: CASSQETSGRVHEQYF. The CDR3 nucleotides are TGCGCCAGCAGCCAAGAGACTAGCGGGAGGGTCCACGAGCAGTACTTC.

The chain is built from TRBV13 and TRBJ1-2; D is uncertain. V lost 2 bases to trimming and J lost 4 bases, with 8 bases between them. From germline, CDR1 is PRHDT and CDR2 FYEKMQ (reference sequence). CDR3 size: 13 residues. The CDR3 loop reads CASSLKGLYGYTF. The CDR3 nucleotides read TGTGCCAGCAGCTTAAAAGGACTCTATGGCTACACCTTC.

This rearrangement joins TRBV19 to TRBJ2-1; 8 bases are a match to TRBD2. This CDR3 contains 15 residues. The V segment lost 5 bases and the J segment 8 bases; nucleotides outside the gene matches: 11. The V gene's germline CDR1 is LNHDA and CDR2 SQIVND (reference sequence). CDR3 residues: CASSPAIGRGYEQFF. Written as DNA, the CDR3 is TGTGCCAGTAGTCCAGCCATCGGGAGGGGCTATGAGCAGTTCTTC.

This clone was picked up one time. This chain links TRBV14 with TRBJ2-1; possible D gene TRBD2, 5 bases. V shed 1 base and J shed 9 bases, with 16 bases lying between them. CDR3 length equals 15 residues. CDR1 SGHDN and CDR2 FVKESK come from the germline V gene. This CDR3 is CASSQGFMSAGEQFF. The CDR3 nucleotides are TGTGCCAGCAGCCAAGGTTTTATGAGCGCGGGTGAGCAGTTCTTC.

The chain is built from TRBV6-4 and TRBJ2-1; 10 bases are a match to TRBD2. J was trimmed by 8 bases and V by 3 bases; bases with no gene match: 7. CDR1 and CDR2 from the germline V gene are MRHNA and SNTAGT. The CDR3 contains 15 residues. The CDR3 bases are TGTGCCAGCAGTGAGAGCGGGGGGGCCGGGGATGAGCAGTTCTTC. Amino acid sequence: CASSESGGAGDEQFF.

The CDR3 DNA follows: TGCGCCAGCAGCCAAGGGGGGACTATCGCTCAAGAGACCCAGTACTTC. It is translated as CASSQGGTIAQETQYF. This rearrangement joins TRBV4-1 to TRBJ2-5; 7 nucleotides agree with TRBD2. Looked up from germline, CDR1 is MGHRA and CDR2 is YSYEKL. With 1 base clipped from V and 2 bases from J, the junction kept 7 bases outside the gene matches. This CDR3 region has 16 residues.

CDR3 DNA sequence: TGTGCCAGCAGCTTCGGCGGAGGCACTGCAGATACGCAGTATTTT. Its protein is CASSFGGGTADTQYF. The chain uses TRBV7-2 and TRBJ2-3; TRBD2 might be the D (5 bases). The CDR3 extends over 15 amino acids. The germline gives CDR1 SGHTA, CDR2 FQGNSA. V dropped 3 bases and J dropped 4 bases, with 14 bases sitting between them. The full variable domain, rest sourced from reference TRBV7-2 and TRBJ2-3, is GAGVSQSPSNKVTEKGKDVELRCDPISGHTALYWYRQSLGQGLEFLIYFQGNSAPDKSGLPSDRFSAERTGGSVSTLTIQRTQQEDSAVYLCASSFGGGTADTQYFGPGTRLTVL.

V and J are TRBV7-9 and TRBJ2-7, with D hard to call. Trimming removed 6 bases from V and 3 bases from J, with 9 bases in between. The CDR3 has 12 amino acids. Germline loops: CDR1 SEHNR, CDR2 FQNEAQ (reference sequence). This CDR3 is CASRYLNYEQYF. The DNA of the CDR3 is TGTGCCAGCAGATATCTTAACTACGAGCAGTACTTC.

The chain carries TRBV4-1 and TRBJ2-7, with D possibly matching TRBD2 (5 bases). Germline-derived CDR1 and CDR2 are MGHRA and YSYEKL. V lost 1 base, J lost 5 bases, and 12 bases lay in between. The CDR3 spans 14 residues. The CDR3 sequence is CASSQGTLRNEQYF. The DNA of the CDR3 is TGCGCCAGCAGCCAAGGGACTCTTAGGAACGAGCAGTACTTC.

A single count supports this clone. The CDR3 sequence is CASSQDQAYSGNTIYF. The DNA for the CDR3 is TGCGCCAGCAGCCAAGATCAGGCGTACTCTGGAAACACCATATATTTT. This chain connects TRBV4-3 to TRBJ1-3; D not certain. From germline, CDR1 is LGHNA and CDR2 YSLEER. The CDR3 length is 16 residues. Trimming removed 0 bases from V and 0 bases from J, with 9 bases in between.

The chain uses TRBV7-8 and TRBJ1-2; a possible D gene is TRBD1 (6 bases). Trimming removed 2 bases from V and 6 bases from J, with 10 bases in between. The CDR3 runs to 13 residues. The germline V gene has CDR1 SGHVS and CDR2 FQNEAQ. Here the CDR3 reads CASSLWTANGYTF. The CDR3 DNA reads TGTGCCAGCAGCTTATGGACAGCAAATGGCTACACCTTC.

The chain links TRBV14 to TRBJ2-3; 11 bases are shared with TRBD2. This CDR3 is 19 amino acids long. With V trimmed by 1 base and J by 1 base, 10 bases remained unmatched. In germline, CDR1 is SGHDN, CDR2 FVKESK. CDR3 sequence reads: CASSQARSGGVLRTDTQYF. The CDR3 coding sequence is TGTGCCAGCAGCCAAGCGCGTAGCGGGGGGGTTCTACGCACAGATACGCAGTATTTT.

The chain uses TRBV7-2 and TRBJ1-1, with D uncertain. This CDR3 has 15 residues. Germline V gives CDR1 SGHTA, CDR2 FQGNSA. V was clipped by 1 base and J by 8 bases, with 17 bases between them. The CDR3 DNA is TGTGCCAGCAGCTTAGTACCCCGGGGAATCGCCGAAGCTTTCTTT. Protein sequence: CASSLVPRGIAEAFF.

DNA for the CDR3: TGTGCCAGCAACCGTCTCAGGGGAAGGGACTATGGCTACACCTTC. This encodes CASNRLRGRDYGYTF. The chain recombines TRBV7-2 with TRBJ1-2; weak D call: TRBD1 (6 bases). The CDR3 has 15 residues. The V end lost 7 bases, the J end lost 3 bases, and 18 bases lay between the germline ends. The V gene's germline CDR1 is SGHTA and CDR2 FQGNSA.

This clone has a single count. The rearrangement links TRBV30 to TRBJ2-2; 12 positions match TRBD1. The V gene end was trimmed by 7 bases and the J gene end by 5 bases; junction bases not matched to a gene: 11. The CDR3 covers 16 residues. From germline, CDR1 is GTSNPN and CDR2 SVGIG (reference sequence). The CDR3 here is CASLIGTGGWTGELFF. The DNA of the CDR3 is TGTGCCTCATTGATTGGGACAGGGGGCTGGACCGGGGAGCTGTTTTTT.